This T cell receptor beta chain was sequenced in a study of blood T cell repertoires in COVID-19. Study-wide background: Material from acute and convalescent COVID-19 was sourced from the United States, Italy and Spain.

Clones were read by immunoSEQ multiplex PCR, and TCRdb kept only the in-frame ones, dropping some. This table has roughly 250,000 clones, more than 60% appearing once. The CDR3 runs to 14 residues. CDR1 and CDR2 (germline): SGHNT, YENEEA. V shed 2 bases and J shed 2 bases, with 9 bases lying between them. Specimen: peripheral blood. The chain recombines TRBV11-3 with TRBJ1-1; D call uncertain. The clonotype originates from a woman aged 35 to 49 with active or convalescent COVID-19. The CDR3 DNA reads as TGTGCCAGCAGCTTATCGTCGGGAAACACTGAAGCTTTCTTT. Translation: CASSLSSGNTEAFF.